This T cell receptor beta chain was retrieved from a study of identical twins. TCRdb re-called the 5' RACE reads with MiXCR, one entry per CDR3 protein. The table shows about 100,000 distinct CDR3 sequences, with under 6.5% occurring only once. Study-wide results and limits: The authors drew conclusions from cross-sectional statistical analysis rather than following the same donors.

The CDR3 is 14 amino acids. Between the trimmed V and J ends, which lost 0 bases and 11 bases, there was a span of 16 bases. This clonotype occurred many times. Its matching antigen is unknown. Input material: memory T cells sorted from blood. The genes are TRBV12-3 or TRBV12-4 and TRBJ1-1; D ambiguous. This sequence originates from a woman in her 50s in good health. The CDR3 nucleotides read TGTGCCAGCAGTTTAGCGCGGCTCTCTGGCAGGGCTTTCTTT. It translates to CASSLARLSGRAFF.